This passage covers 10 T cell receptor beta chains from one sample sequenced in a study of monozygotic twins with inflammatory bowel disease (dated by TCRdb to the late 2010s). Preparation of the library involved 5' RACE. The sequencing machine was an Illumina HiSeq 2500. The reads, reprocessed by TCRdb, yield one row per CDR3 protein sequence and no DNA. The table for this sample lists about 210,000 distinct CDR3 sequences. The top ten constitute approximately 1.6% of the sample. Sequenced sample: blood. These receptors were taken from a human donor with ulcerative colitis or Crohn's disease, or a healthy co-twin of an affected twin (not recorded which).

The chain uses TRBV18 and TRBJ1-3; with no DNA, the TCRdb D assignment of TRBD1 cannot be verified. Germline-derived CDR1 and CDR2 are KGHSH and LQKENI. The CDR3 contains 15 residues. CDR3 in amino acids: CASSQGPSSGNTIYF.

The rearrangement uses TRBV6-1 and TRBJ2-2; TCRdb selects TRBD2, and the lack of DNA leaves this call unchecked. CDR1 is MNHNS, CDR2 SASEGT, per germline. The length of the CDR3 is 16 residues. The CDR3 protein is CASSEAAYSRAGELFF.

The CDR3 sequence: CASSLDQYTAYNEQFF. J is TRBJ2-1 and V is TRBV7-6. The CDR3 runs to 16 residues. Germline-derived CDR1 and CDR2 are SGHVS and FNYEAQ.

The chain recombines TRBV29-1 with TRBJ1-1; without DNA, the TCRdb call of TRBD1 cannot be checked. Looked up from germline, CDR1 is SQVTM and CDR2 is ANQGSEA. The CDR3 is 14 residues long. The CDR3 loop reads CIVRGGSGNTEAFF.

This rearrangement joins TRBV4-1 to TRBJ2-5. This CDR3 spans 16 amino acids. Looked up from germline, CDR1 is MGHRA and CDR2 is YSYEKL. CDR3 region: CASSPSEVANKETQYF.

The chain employs TRBV20-1 and TRBJ1-1; TCRdb selects TRBD1, and the lack of DNA leaves this call unchecked. The CDR3 contains 17 residues. Germline values: CDR1 DFQATT, CDR2 SNEGSKA (reference sequence). The CDR3 loop is CSAPLQEGGIMNTEAFF.

V gene TRBV6-1 combines with J gene TRBJ2-3; TCRdb names TRBD1, which stays unverified in the absence of DNA. CDR3 length equals 15 residues. Germline CDR1 is MNHNS and CDR2 is SASEGT. CDR3 in amino acids: CASSEAGGPVDTQYF.

The chain couples TRBV27 to TRBJ2-5; TCRdb names TRBD1, which stays unverified in the absence of DNA. Germline CDR1 and CDR2: MNHEY and SMNVEV (reference sequence). The CDR3 is 16 amino acids. CDR3: CASSRDRRGGVETQYF.

The rearrangement uses TRBV6-6 and TRBJ2-3. The CDR3 extends over 11 amino acids. Germline V CDR1 and CDR2: MNHNY, SVGAGI (reference sequence). CDR3 sequence reads: CASRDADTQYF.

The V and J genes are TRBV24-1 and TRBJ2-5; the D call from TCRdb, TRBD1, cannot be confirmed without DNA. Germline V gives CDR1 KGHDR, CDR2 SFDVKD. The CDR3 extends over 14 amino acids. The CDR3 spells CATSGEGGTETQYF.